This record covers a single T cell receptor (beta chain). Its antigen remains undetermined. One end of the junction fails to match germline, which may point to a read error. For sequencing of the TCRbeta CDR3 region, genomic DNA was extracted from the sorted cells. TCRbeta CDR3 regions were sequenced using the immunoSEQ Assay. The table comes from immuneACCESS by way of TCRdb, which keeps in-frame sequences with V and J called. Part of the clones is missing from these tables; in studies checked, under half for an unresolved V gene and the rest for unknown reasons. This sample has about 69,000 clones in its table, and around 90% of those were observed once. Roughly a tenth of the sample goes to the ten largest clones. This sample was taken from a study of OX40 agonist ivuxolimab in advanced cancers. For the study in its entirety: Ivuxolimab, which targeted the costimulatory receptor OX40 (CD134), was an agonistic, fully human IgG2 monoclonal antibody. Intravenous ivuxolimab was administered to patients every 2 weeks at six dose levels: 0.01, 0.1, 0.3, 1.5, 3 and 10 mg/kg. Of the 50 to 55 patients in dose escalation, about 20 had hepatocellular carcinoma, some 15 had melanoma, 9 had renal cell carcinoma and 9 had head and neck cancer. In the dose-escalation cohort, 82.7% of patients were male, and the mean age was roughly 60 years, with a range of about 23 to 85. Patients were allowed to have had prior anti-PD-1, anti-PD-L1 or anti-CTLA-4 therapy, and approximately 39% of the dose-escalation patients had been treated with checkpoint inhibitors. Partial responses occurred in three dose-escalation patients: two with cutaneous melanoma and one with hepatocellular carcinoma. Peripheral TCRbeta sequencing was intended to test whether TCR sequence diversity was altered and clonal T-cell expansion was caused by ivuxolimab. The paper covers the monotherapy dose-escalation part of the phase I ivuxolimab trial, which included N of about 50 patients.

Patients with autoimmune disease history or receiving systemic immunosuppression were excluded from the trial. Peripheral blood for TCR sequencing was collected from all dose cohorts at baseline, on cycle 4 day 1, and on cycle 7 day 1. Samples were obtained from an open-label, multicenter, first-in-human phase I dose-escalation trial of ivuxolimab. Adults with locally advanced or metastatic melanoma, renal cell carcinoma, hepatocellular carcinoma or head and neck squamous cell carcinoma were enrolled in the trial. CD4+ and CD8+ T cells were sorted separately from peripheral blood before TCR sequencing. Study-wide conclusions, independent of this receptor: Antigen specificity was not determined for the clonally expanded peripheral T cells. Low levels of normalized T-cell clonal expansion were also seen in some patients who did not respond. After ivuxolimab, more expanded clones were found on average in CD8+ T cells than in CD4+ T cells. At doses of 0.1 to 3.0 mg/kg, clonal expansion of both CD4+ and CD8+ T cells in blood was seen between baseline and week 6. In the 0.1-3.0 mg/kg groups, partial responders had among the lowest normalized peripheral clonal expansion, particularly in CD8+ T cells.

This TCR derives from an adult with an advanced solid tumor such as melanoma, head and neck, liver or kidney cancer. The sequenced sample was CD4+ or CD8+ T cells sorted from blood, obtained in a trial of the OX40 agonist ivuxolimab.

CDR3 sequence: CASTVQGTQYF. At the DNA level, the sequence is TGTGCCAGCACCGTCCAAGGGACCCAGTACTTC. Here the chain combines TRBV6-5 and TRBJ2-5, with an unclear D gene assignment. CDR1 and CDR2 (MNHEY, SVGAGI) derive from the germline V gene. The CDR3, from cysteine to phenylalanine, totals 11 residues. Only CDR3 DNA remains: 33 bases, in frame from the first base.